This T cell receptor beta chain is from a study of OX40 agonist ivuxolimab in advanced cancers. Study in general: Participants could have had prior anti-PD-1, anti-PD-L1 or anti-CTLA-4 therapy, and less than 45% had some.

Comments on this clone: Its cognate antigen is unknown.

Whole-study results and caveats: Clonal expansion from baseline to week 6 occurred in both CD4+ and CD8+ T cells.

Only in-frame clones appear in the TCRdb table, and some are missing; sequencing was by immunoSEQ multiplex PCR. This sample yields tens of thousands of clones, of which roughly 77% are seen a single time; about 0.73% belongs to the top ten. The V gene end was trimmed by 0 bases and the J gene end by 5 bases; junction bases not matched to a gene: 7. The V gene's germline CDR1 is LNHDA and CDR2 SQIVND (reference sequence). This CDR3 spans 16 amino acids. This chain uses TRBV19 with TRBJ2-5, with TRBD1 matching over 9 bases. This sequence was found in an adult with an advanced solid tumor such as melanoma, head and neck, liver or kidney cancer. The sequenced sample was CD4+ or CD8+ T cells sorted from blood, obtained in a trial of the OX40 agonist ivuxolimab. The CDR3, as DNA: TGTGCCAGTAGTATAGACCGGGACAGGGCTGGGGAGACCCAGTACTTC. It yields the protein CASSIDRDRAGETQYF.